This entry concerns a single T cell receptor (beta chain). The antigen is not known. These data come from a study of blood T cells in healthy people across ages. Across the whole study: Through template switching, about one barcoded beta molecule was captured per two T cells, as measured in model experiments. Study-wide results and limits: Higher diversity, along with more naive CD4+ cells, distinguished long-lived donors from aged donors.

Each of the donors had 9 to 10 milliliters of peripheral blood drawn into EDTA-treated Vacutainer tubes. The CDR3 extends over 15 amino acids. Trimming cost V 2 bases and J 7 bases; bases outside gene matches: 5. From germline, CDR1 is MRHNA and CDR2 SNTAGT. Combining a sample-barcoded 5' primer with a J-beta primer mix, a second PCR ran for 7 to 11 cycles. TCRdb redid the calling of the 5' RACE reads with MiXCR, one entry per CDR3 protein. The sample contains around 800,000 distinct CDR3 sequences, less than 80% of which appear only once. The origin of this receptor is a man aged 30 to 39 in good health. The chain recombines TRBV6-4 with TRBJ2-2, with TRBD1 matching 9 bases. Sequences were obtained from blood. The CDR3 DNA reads TGTGCCAGCAGTGACAGGACAGGGGCGGACGGGGAGCTGTTTTTT. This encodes CASSDRTGADGELFF.